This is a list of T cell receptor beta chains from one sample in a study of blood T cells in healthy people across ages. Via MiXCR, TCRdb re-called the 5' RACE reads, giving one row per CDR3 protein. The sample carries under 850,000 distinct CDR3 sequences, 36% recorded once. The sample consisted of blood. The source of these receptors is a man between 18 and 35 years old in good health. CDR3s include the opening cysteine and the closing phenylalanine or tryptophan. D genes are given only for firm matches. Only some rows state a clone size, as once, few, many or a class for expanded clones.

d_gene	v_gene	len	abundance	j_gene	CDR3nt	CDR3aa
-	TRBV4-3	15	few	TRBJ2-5	TGCGCCAGCAGCCCCGGACAGGGAGGGCACAATGAGCAGTACTTC	CASSPGQGGHNEQYF
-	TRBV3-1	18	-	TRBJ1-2	TGTGCCAGCAGCCAATCGGGCGTCAGAAAGTTAGCTAACTATGGCTACACCTTC	CASSQSGVRKLANYGYTF
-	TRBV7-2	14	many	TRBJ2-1	TGTGCCAGCAGCTTAGGTCTGGGTTCGAATGAGCAGTTCTTC	CASSLGLGSNEQFF
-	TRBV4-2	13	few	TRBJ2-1	TGTGCCAGCAGCATAAATCTCTACAATGAGCAGTTCTTC	CASSINLYNEQFF
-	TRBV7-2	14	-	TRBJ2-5	TGTGCCAGCAGCTTAAGTGACCCGTCCAATGAGCAGTACTTC	CASSLSDPSNEQYF
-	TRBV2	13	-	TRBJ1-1	TGTGCCAGCAGAGAGGGGAGATTCGCTGAAGCTTTCTTT	CASREGRFAEAFF
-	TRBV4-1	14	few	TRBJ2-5	TGCGCCAGCAGCCAAGAACTTGCCCTAGGGACCCAGTACTTC	CASSQELALGTQYF
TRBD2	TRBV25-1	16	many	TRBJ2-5	TGTGCCAGCAGTGAATTGGTAGCGGGGTACAAAGAGACCCAGTACTTC	CASSELVAGYKETQYF
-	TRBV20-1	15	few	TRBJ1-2	TGCACCCAGGGGCAGGGCGACGGTTTCGAGGAAGGCTACACCTTC	CTQGQGDGFEEGYTF
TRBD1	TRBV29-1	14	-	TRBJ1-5	TGCAGCGTTGAAGACAGGGGGCGCAGACAGCCCCAGCATTTT	CSVEDRGRRQPQHF
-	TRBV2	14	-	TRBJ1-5	TGTGCCACCGGGGGGCGGACCGGCAATCAGCCCCAGCATTTT	CATGGRTGNQPQHF
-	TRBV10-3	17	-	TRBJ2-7	TGTGCCATCAGTGAGTCGATGGTCGGGGGGCGGGGAAGAGAGCAGTACTTC	CAISESMVGGRGREQYF
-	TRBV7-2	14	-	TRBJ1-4	TGTGCCAGCAGCTTAAGGTTCAGGGGTGAAAAACTGTTTTTT	CASSLRFRGEKLFF
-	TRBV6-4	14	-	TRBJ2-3	TGTGCCAGCAGCCCCGACTGGGACACAGATACGCAGTATTTT	CASSPDWDTDTQYF
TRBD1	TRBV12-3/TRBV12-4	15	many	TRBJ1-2	TGTGCCAGCAGTTTGGACAGGGGGCCCACGGATGGCTACACCTTC	CASSLDRGPTDGYTF
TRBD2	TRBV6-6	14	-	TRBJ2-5	TGTGCCAGCTCCCGGGACTACAGGCCAGAGACCCAGTACTTC	CASSRDYRPETQYF
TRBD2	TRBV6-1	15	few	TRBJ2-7	TGTGCCAGCAGTGAAAGGGTTAGCGGGGGCTACGAGCAGTACTTC	CASSERVSGGYEQYF
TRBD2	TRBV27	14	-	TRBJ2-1	TGTGCCAGCAGTTTGGGCGGGGGTCCAAATGAGCAGTTCTTC	CASSLGGGPNEQFF
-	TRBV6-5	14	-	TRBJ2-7	TGTGCCAGCAGTTACTCAACAGGGATCGACGAGCAGTACTTC	CASSYSTGIDEQYF
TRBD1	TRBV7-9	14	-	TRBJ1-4	TGTGCCAGCAGCAGGGGACAGGGCGGCGAAAAACTGTTTTTT	CASSRGQGGEKLFF
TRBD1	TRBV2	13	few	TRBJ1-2	TGTGCCAGTACCCGGACAGGGGTGCCTGGCTACACCTTC	CASTRTGVPGYTF
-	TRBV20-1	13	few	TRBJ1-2	TGCAGTGCTCCGAAGACGGCTGACTATGGCTACACCTTC	CSAPKTADYGYTF
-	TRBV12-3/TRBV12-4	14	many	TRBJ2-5	TGTGCCAGCAAGAAAACGACAGTGAAAGAGACCCAGTACTTC	CASKKTTVKETQYF
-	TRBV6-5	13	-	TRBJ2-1	TGTGCCAGCAGTCGACTTAGAAACAATGAGCAGTTCTTC	CASSRLRNNEQFF
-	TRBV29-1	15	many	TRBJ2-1	TGCAGCGCTGACATCAGGAGCACAACTCACAATGAGCAGTTCTTC	CSADIRSTTHNEQFF
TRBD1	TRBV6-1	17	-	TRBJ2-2	TGTGCCAGCAGTGAATTAAGGGGGCGAAGGGAAACCGGGGAGCTGTTTTTT	CASSELRGRRETGELFF
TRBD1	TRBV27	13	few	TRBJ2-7	TGTGCCAGCAGTTTGACCAGGACAGGGGATCCGTACTTC	CASSLTRTGDPYF
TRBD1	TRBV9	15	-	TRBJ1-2	TGTGCCAGCAGCGTAGCGGGACAGGCTCCGGGTGGCTACACCTTC	CASSVAGQAPGGYTF
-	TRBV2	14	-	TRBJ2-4	TGTGCCAGCAGTTCCGATACTAACAAAAACATTCAGTACTTC	CASSSDTNKNIQYF
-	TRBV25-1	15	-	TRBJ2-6	TGTGCCAGCAGTGAAATGGGGACCTCCTACAACGTCCTGACTTTC	CASSEMGTSYNVLTF
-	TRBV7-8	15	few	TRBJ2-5	TGTGCCAGCAGCCCCAGAGTCCTTCAAGAAGAGACCCAGTACTTC	CASSPRVLQEETQYF
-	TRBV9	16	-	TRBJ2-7	TGTGCCAGCAGCGTAGTAGGGGGGGGCTCCTACAATGAGCAGTACTTC	CASSVVGGGSYNEQYF
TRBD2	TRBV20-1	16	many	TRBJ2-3	TGCAGTGCCAACGGACTAGCGGGGGGCTCCGGAGATACGCAGTATTTT	CSANGLAGGSGDTQYF
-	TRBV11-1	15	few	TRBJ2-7	TGTGCCAGCAGCACTACAACGCGCGGAGGAGGGGAGCAGTACTTC	CASSTTTRGGGEQYF
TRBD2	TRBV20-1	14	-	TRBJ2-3	TGCAGTGCAGGGGCCGCCCTAGCGGTAGATGCGCAGTATTTT	CSAGAALAVDAQYF
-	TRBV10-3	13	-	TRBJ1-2	TGTGCCATCAGTGAGTCCGATGACGGTGGCTACACCTTC	CAISESDDGGYTF
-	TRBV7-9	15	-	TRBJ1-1	TGTGCCAGCAGACGGGACACCTCGAGGGTGACTGAAGCTTTCTTT	CASRRDTSRVTEAFF
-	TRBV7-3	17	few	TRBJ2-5	TGTGCCAGCAGCTTACAGGTCCCGGGGGCGGTTTTCAATGAGCAGTACTTC	CASSLQVPGAVFNEQYF
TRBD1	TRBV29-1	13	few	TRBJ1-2	TGCAGCGTCGGGACAGGGGAACGCTATGGCTACACCTTC	CSVGTGERYGYTF